The 24 T cell receptor beta chains reported below all come from one sample, sequenced in a study of CD8 T cells in ankylosing spondylitis. TCRdb re-derived calls from the 5' RACE reads in MiXCR, one entry per CDR3 protein. Of a few hundred thousand distinct CDR3 sequences in the sample, approximately 12% were seen once. The sample was blood, either unsorted or a sorted T cell fraction (not recorded which). The receptors come from a male donor with ankylosing spondylitis or in good health (not recorded which).

With regard to this clonotype: A read error is possible here, since a much larger clone lies one base away. The chain links TRBV12-3 or TRBV12-4 to TRBJ2-1, with TRBD2 identical over 7 bases. The CDR3 is 15 amino acids. Written as DNA, the CDR3 is TGTGCCAGCAGTTTGGGACTACCCAGAGGGAATGGGCAGTTCTTC. Encoded protein: CASSLGLPRGNGQFF.

This clonotype showed up many times. This rearrangement joins TRBV29-1 to TRBJ2-3; no firm D call. CDR1 is SQVTM, CDR2 ANQGSEA, per germline. V was cut by 3 bases and J by 6 bases, with 7 bases left in between. The CDR3 consists of 11 residues. The CDR3 protein is CSVDRMDTQYF. The DNA for the CDR3 is TGCAGCGTTGATCGAATGGATACGCAGTATTTT.

This clonotype was detected many times. This sequence joins TRBV29-1 and TRBJ2-7; 10 nucleotides match TRBD1. The CDR3 is 13 amino acids. The V gene end was trimmed by 7 bases and the J gene end by 2 bases; junction bases not matched to a gene: 5. Germline values: CDR1 SQVTM, CDR2 ANQGSEA. Written as DNA, the CDR3 is TGCAGCGCCGAGGGGACAGGGGCCTACGAGCAGTACTTC. Translated, it gives CSAEGTGAYEQYF.

This clonotype has at least ten counts. The V gene is TRBV20-1, the J gene TRBJ2-7; TRBD1 might be the D (6 bases). The germline V gene has CDR1 DFQATT and CDR2 SNEGSKA (reference sequence). The V end was cut by 6 bases, the J end by 2 bases, with 14 bases between. There are 13 residues in the CDR3. The CDR3 nucleotides read TGCAGTGCCACCGGGACAAGAACCTACGAGCAGTACTTC. It is translated as CSATGTRTYEQYF.

This clonotype has at least ten counts. The rearrangement uses TRBV29-1 and TRBJ1-1, with 7 bases identical to TRBD1. CDR1 SQVTM and CDR2 ANQGSEA come from the germline V gene. This CDR3 region has 13 residues. The ends lost 7 bases at V and 3 bases at J; junction bases unmatched: 8. CDR3 sequence reads: CSARQGGDTEAFF. The CDR3 bases are TGCAGCGCCCGACAGGGTGGGGACACTGAAGCTTTCTTT.

This clonotype was counted once. The chain couples TRBV7-9 to TRBJ1-4, with 10 bases lining up with TRBD1. The trim removed 4 bases at V and 0 bases at J, leaving 5 bases unmatched. This CDR3 contains 17 residues. In germline, CDR1 is SEHNR, CDR2 FQNEAQ (reference sequence). For the CDR3, the DNA is TGTGCCAGCAGCTCGGGTGGACAGGGGGCAACTAATGAAAAACTGTTTTTT. It translates to CASSSGGQGATNEKLFF.

The chain links TRBV7-9 to TRBJ1-1; possible D gene TRBD1, 6 bases. The CDR3 extends over 16 amino acids. V lost 6 bases, J lost 2 bases, and 19 bases lay in between. In germline, CDR1 is SEHNR, CDR2 FQNEAQ (reference sequence). CDR3 protein: CASRTKMGHPNTEAFF. The CDR3 region has the DNA TGTGCCAGCAGGACTAAAATGGGACACCCAAACACTGAAGCTTTCTTT.

This clonotype showed up just a few times. The rearrangement uses TRBV7-9 and TRBJ2-5; TRBD2 matches 11 bases. The CDR3 consists of 16 residues. Looked up from germline, CDR1 is SEHNR and CDR2 is FQNEAQ (reference sequence). The V segment lost 4 bases and the J segment 0 bases; nucleotides outside the gene matches: 4. CDR3 sequence (DNA): TGTGCCAGCAGCTCTCGACTAGCGGGGTACCAAGAGACCCAGTACTTC. Protein product: CASSSRLAGYQETQYF. Filled out from reference TRBV7-9 and TRBJ2-5, the complete variable domain reads DTGVSQNPRHKITKRGQNVTFRCDPISEHNRLYWYRQTLGQGPEFLTYFQNEAQLEKSRLLSDRFSAERPKGSFSTLEIQRTEQGDSAMYLCASSSRLAGYQETQYFGPGTRLLVL.

This clonotype was detected a few times. The V call is TRBV11-3, the J call TRBJ2-3, with 9 bases fitting TRBD2. In germline, CDR1 is SGHNT, CDR2 YENEEA. The CDR3 extends over 15 amino acids. The J segment lost 4 bases and the V segment lost 5 bases, leaving 7 bases of the junction unmatched. Here the CDR3 reads CASSPGPSGADTQYF. The DNA of the CDR3 is TGTGCCAGCAGCCCGGGTCCTAGCGGGGCAGATACGCAGTATTTT.

The chain has TRBV3-1 and TRBJ1-2; TRBD1 might be the D (6 bases). The length of the CDR3 is 14 residues. In germline, CDR1 is LGHDT, CDR2 YNNKEL (reference sequence). The V and J ends lost 1 base and 5 bases respectively, with 11 bases between them. The CDR3 bases are TGTGCCAGCAGCCAAGGGCAGGGGAATTATGGCTACACCTTC. Translated: CASSQGQGNYGYTF.

The V call is TRBV18, the J call TRBJ2-1, with 10 bases aligning to TRBD2. Per germline, CDR1 KGHSH and CDR2 LQKENI. Unmatched junction bases numbered 1, after V lost 4 bases and J lost 7 bases. This CDR3 is 13 amino acids long. The CDR3 region has the DNA TGTGCCAGCTCACAGACTAGCGGGAATGAGCAGTTCTTC. It encodes CASSQTSGNEQFF.

This clonotype was found many times. The J gene is TRBJ1-2, the V gene TRBV9, with TRBD1 matching over 9 bases. Germline lookup yields CDR1 SGDLS and CDR2 YYNGEE. CDR3 size: 15 residues. Losses at the gene ends were 3 bases for V and 8 bases for J; bases not matched to a gene: 11. CDR3 loop: CASSGGLTGGGGYTF. DNA for the CDR3: TGTGCCAGCAGCGGTGGCTTAACAGGGGGCGGCGGCTACACCTTC.

This clonotype was recorded a few times. The V gene is TRBV20-1, the J gene TRBJ1-5, with D unclear. The V and J ends lost 0 bases and 5 bases respectively, with 8 bases between them. CDR3 size: 13 residues. CDR1 DFQATT and CDR2 SNEGSKA come from the germline V gene (reference sequence). CDR3: CSARDIAHQPQHF. For the CDR3, the DNA is TGCAGTGCTAGAGATATCGCGCATCAGCCCCAGCATTTT.

This clonotype was seen repeatedly, ten times or more. This chain joins TRBV7-8 and TRBJ2-7, with TRBD2 matching over 7 bases. The length of the CDR3 is 14 residues. The junction had 6 bases not matched to a gene; V was cut back by 5 bases and J by 2 bases. The germline V gene encodes CDR1 SGHVS and CDR2 FQNEAQ. CDR3 sequence (DNA): TGTGCCAGCAGCCCCAGGACTAGAACCTACGAGCAGTACTTC. This gives the protein CASSPRTRTYEQYF. Full variable domain (missing parts from reference TRBV7-8 and TRBJ2-7): GAGVSQSPRYKVAKRGQDVALRCDPISGHVSLFWYQQALGQGPEFLTYFQNEAQLDKSGLPSDRFFAERPEGSVSTLKIQRTQQEDSAVYLCASSPRTRTYEQYFGPGTRLTVT.

The chain recombines TRBV2 with TRBJ2-6; D is ambiguous. In germline, CDR1 is SNHLY, CDR2 FYNNEI. The CDR3 runs to 16 residues. Trimming stripped 5 bases from V and 1 base from J, with 12 bases between. The CDR3: CASSPPAYSGANVLTF. The DNA for the CDR3 is TGTGCCAGCAGTCCACCGGCCTATTCTGGGGCCAACGTCCTGACTTTC.

This clonotype appeared many times. The V call is TRBV7-8, the J call TRBJ2-3, with TRBD2 matching 8 bases. V lost 5 bases to trimming and J lost 0 bases; unmatched junction nucleotides: 7. CDR3 length equals 16 residues. Germline V gene sequence: CDR1 SGHVS, CDR2 FQNEAQ. CDR3: CASSRVRGGSTDTQYF. CDR3 DNA: TGTGCCAGCAGCCGCGTTCGGGGGGGCAGCACAGATACGCAGTATTTT. Complete variable domain (other parts from reference TRBV7-8 and TRBJ2-3): GAGVSQSPRYKVAKRGQDVALRCDPISGHVSLFWYQQALGQGPEFLTYFQNEAQLDKSGLPSDRFFAERPEGSVSTLKIQRTQQEDSAVYLCASSRVRGGSTDTQYFGPGTRLTVL.

The gene calls are TRBV12-3 or TRBV12-4 and TRBJ1-2; the D is unclear. The CDR3 extends over 16 amino acids. V lost 1 base and J 5 bases, leaving 17 bases between the germline ends. The CDR3 loop is CASSLGFRARRYGYTF. The CDR3 DNA sequence: TGTGCCAGCAGTTTAGGGTTTCGTGCCCGGAGGTATGGCTACACCTTC.

The chain combines TRBV6-4 with TRBJ2-1; possibly TRBD1 for D (6 bases). V was pared by 4 bases and J by 3 bases, with 13 bases between. Germline V gene sequence: CDR1 MRHNA, CDR2 SNTAGT. The CDR3 totals 15 residues. CDR3 in amino acids: CASSAGQRDYNEQFF. CDR3 in DNA: TGTGCCAGCAGTGCCGGACAGAGAGACTACAATGAGCAGTTCTTC.

The chain has TRBV20-1 and TRBJ2-1; D assignment may be TRBD1 or TRBD2 (5 bases each). Trimming took off 1 base at V and 6 bases at J, with 16 bases between the two ends. The germline gives CDR1 DFQATT, CDR2 SNEGSKA (reference sequence). This CDR3 is built from 15 residues. DNA for the CDR3: TGCAGTGCTAGAGTTAGGCCCGAGGGGCTCAATGAGCAGTTCTTC. It is translated as CSARVRPEGLNEQFF.

This clonotype was counted at least ten times. This chain uses TRBV15 with TRBJ2-1, with 12 bases that match TRBD2. CDR3 length equals 17 residues. J lost 12 bases, V lost 2 bases, and 14 bases had no gene match. Germline CDR1 LNHNV, CDR2 YYDKDF (reference sequence). The CDR3 spells CATSRSGGLAGGPGQFF. The CDR3 DNA reads as TGTGCCACCAGCAGATCTGGCGGGCTAGCGGGAGGGCCAGGGCAGTTCTTC. Using reference TRBV15 and TRBJ2-1 for the parts outside the CDR3, the full variable domain is DAMVIQNPRYQVTQFGKPVTLSCSQTLNHNVMYWYQQKSSQAPKLLFHYYDKDFNNEADTPDNFQSRRPNTSFCFLDIRSPGLGDTAMYLCATSRSGGLAGGPGQFFGPGTRLTVL.

The chain has TRBV4-1 and TRBJ2-5; tentatively, D is TRBD1 (6 bases). This CDR3 is built from 15 residues. Germline values: CDR1 MGHRA, CDR2 YSYEKL. Trimming removed 1 base from V and 5 bases from J, with 14 bases in between. The DNA of the CDR3 is TGCGCCAGCAGCCAAGGCCCTGCTACAGGGGAGACCCAGTACTTC. This translates into CASSQGPATGETQYF.

This clonotype was counted a few times. CDR3 in DNA: TGTGCCAGTAGGCCCCAGGCGGCGTACACCGGGGAGCTGTTTTTT. Amino acids: CASRPQAAYTGELFF. The genes are TRBV19 and TRBJ2-2; D gene ambiguous. The CDR3 runs 15 residues. Germline lookup yields CDR1 LNHDA and CDR2 SQIVND (reference sequence). V was pared by 6 bases and J by 3 bases, with 14 bases between. Full variable domain (remainder filled in from reference TRBV19 and TRBJ2-2): DGGITQSPKYLFRKEGQNVTLSCEQNLNHDAMYWYRQDPGQGLRLIYYSQIVNDFQKGDIAEGYSVSREKKESFPLTVTSAQKNPTAFYLCASRPQAAYTGELFFGEGSRLTVL.

This clonotype was seen repeatedly, ten times or more. The chain joins TRBV20-1 to TRBJ1-4; possibly TRBD1 for D (6 bases). Germline loops: CDR1 DFQATT, CDR2 SNEGSKA (reference sequence). This CDR3 region has 13 residues. V lost 6 bases and J 4 bases, leaving 12 bases between the germline ends. The CDR3 DNA reads as TGCAGTGCCGTGACAGGACTTAATGAAAAACTGTTTTTT. This sequence encodes CSAVTGLNEKLFF.

This clonotype was recorded many times. The rearrangement joins TRBV4-2 to TRBJ2-1; a weak D match, TRBD2 (5 bases). CDR3 size: 14 residues. The germline CDR1 and CDR2 sequences are LGHNA and YNFKEQ. Trimming cost V 1 base and J 6 bases, with 10 bases left between them. The DNA of the CDR3 is TGTGCCAGCAGCCAAGGGGGAGTAAGCAATGAGCAGTTCTTC. This gives the protein CASSQGGVSNEQFF.